This record concerns one TCR beta chain sequence. What it binds is not known. The sample comes from a study of post-analysis software for immune sequencing data. Whole-study context: Patients had relapsing-remitting, secondary progressive or progressive-relapsing multiple sclerosis; some lacked subtype.

Researchers reported that TCR beta cDNA libraries carried unique molecular identifiers. When roughly 0.9 to 10 million T cells were used, they gave a few hundred thousand cDNA molecules. TCRdb processed the PCR reads anew with MiXCR; each CDR3 protein has one entry. The sample shows around 770,000 distinct CDR3 sequences, just over 45% of them seen only once. Study-level results: People with multiple sclerosis had a significantly lower normalized Chao1 diversity than controls did. Samples from one preparation batch, clustered by F measure, grouped strongly together.

The sample taken for sequencing was blood. The receptor was isolated from a girl aged 5 to 17 with multiple sclerosis.

CDR3 amino acids: CSARPGLAALQGSYEQYF. The DNA for the CDR3 is TGCAGTGCTAGACCTGGACTAGCGGCCCTCCAGGGGTCCTACGAGCAGTACTTC. The chain is built from TRBV20-1 and TRBJ2-7; 10 nucleotides line up with TRBD2. J lost 1 base, V lost 2 bases, and 14 bases had no gene match. CDR1 is DFQATT and CDR2 is SNEGSKA in the germline V gene (reference sequence). The CDR3 contains 18 residues.